The next 30 T cell receptor beta chains were all read from a single sample in a study of radiotherapy plus CTLA-4 blockade in lung cancer. Method: immunoSEQ multiplex PCR; TCRdb's copy keeps in-frame clones and lacks some. Of 110,000 or so clones in the sample, approximately 84% were seen once. Sample: peripheral blood, taken from a patient treated with radiotherapy plus ipilimumab. The receptors shown here come from a human donor with non-small cell lung cancer who had a partial response to radiotherapy plus ipilimumab.

CDR3 sequence (DNA): TGTGCCAGCAGCCCGGCGGGGGGTAGGGCAACCTTC. Amino acids: CASSPAGGRATF. The rearrangement uses TRBV9 and TRBJ1-2, with a possible D match to TRBD1 (5 bases). The V end lost 4 bases, the J end lost 14 bases, and 18 bases lay between the germline ends. Germline V gene data show CDR1 as SGDLS and CDR2 as YYNGEE. The length of the CDR3 is 12 residues.

This chain joins TRBV4-1 and TRBJ2-1; D is perhaps TRBD2 (5 bases). The CDR3 consists of 16 residues. Germline CDR1 is MGHRA and CDR2 is YSYEKL. V shed 4 bases and J shed 3 bases, with 16 bases lying between them. In DNA form, the CDR3 reads TGCGCCAGCAGCCCAGATAGCGCCCTAAACTACAATGAGCAGTTCTTC. It translates to CASSPDSALNYNEQFF.

The rearrangement uses TRBV5-1 and TRBJ2-3; 9 bases fit TRBD2. Losses at the gene ends were 0 bases for V and 4 bases for J; bases not matched to a gene: 9. CDR1 SGHRS and CDR2 YFSETQ come from the germline V gene. The CDR3 consists of 17 residues. The CDR3 coding sequence is TGCGCCAGCAGCTTGGGTTTAGGGACTAGCAAGGCAGATACGCAGTATTTT. Translation: CASSLGLGTSKADTQYF. The full variable domain, in which reference TRBV5-1 and TRBJ2-3 provide the parts outside the CDR3, is KAGVTQTPRYLIKTRGQQVTLSCSPISGHRSVSWYQQTPGQGLQFLFEYFSETQRNKGNFPGRFSGRQFSNSRSEMNVSTLELGDSALYLCASSLGLGTSKADTQYFGPGTRLTVL.

This sequence joins TRBV30 and TRBJ2-7; 10 positions match TRBD2. V lost 1 base to trimming and J lost 3 bases; unmatched junction nucleotides: 0. Looked up from germline, CDR1 is GTSNPN and CDR2 is SVGIG (reference sequence). CDR3 length equals 13 residues. CDR3 DNA: TGTGCCTGGAGTGGGACTAGCGGCTACGAGCAGTACTTC. As protein: CAWSGTSGYEQYF. The complete variable domain, with remaining parts taken from reference TRBV30 and TRBJ2-7, reads SQTIHQWPATLVQPVGSPLSLECTVEGTSNPNLYWYRQAAGRGLQLLFYSVGIGQISSEVPQNLSASRPQDRQFILSSKKLLLSDSGFYLCAWSGTSGYEQYFGPGTRLTVT.

This sequence joins TRBV6-1 and TRBJ1-6; D gene unclear. V shed 3 bases and J shed 10 bases, with 13 bases lying between them. CDR1 MNHNS and CDR2 SASEGT come from the germline V gene. There are 14 residues in the CDR3. CDR3 sequence (DNA): TGTGCCAGCAGTGAGGGCGATGCCTGGTCACCCCTCCACTTT. Amino acid sequence: CASSEGDAWSPLHF.

The gene calls are TRBV5-6 and TRBJ1-1; 8 bases match TRBD1. CDR3 size: 14 residues. In germline, CDR1 is SGHDT, CDR2 YYEEEE. The ends lost 4 bases at V and 5 bases at J; junction bases unmatched: 7. CDR3 DNA sequence: TGTGCCAGCAGCCCCCAGGGGGCGAGAACTGAAGCTTTCTTT. It codes for CASSPQGARTEAFF.

The rearrangement links TRBV28 to TRBJ2-7, with 7 bases identical to TRBD2. The V segment lost 8 bases and the J segment 5 bases; nucleotides outside the gene matches: 15. The CDR3 length is 15 residues. The germline CDR1 and CDR2 sequences are MDHEN and SYDVKM. The CDR3 region is CASGRLAHGRDEQYV. The CDR3, as DNA: TGTGCCAGCGGGAGACTAGCCCACGGGCGGGACGAGCAGTACGTC.

The chain couples TRBV19 to TRBJ1-2; the D gene is possibly TRBD1 (6 bases). Germline assignment: CDR1 LNHDA and CDR2 SQIVND (reference sequence). There are 15 residues in the CDR3. Trimming shortened V by 2 bases and J by 4 bases, and 14 bases separated the two germline ends. CDR3: CASSIPRTAAYGYTF. In DNA, the CDR3 is TGTGCCAGTAGTATACCACGGACAGCGGCCTATGGCTACACCTTC. Filled out from reference TRBV19 and TRBJ1-2, the complete variable domain reads DGGITQSPKYLFRKEGQNVTLSCEQNLNHDAMYWYRQDPGQGLRLIYYSQIVNDFQKGDIAEGYSVSREKKESFPLTVTSAQKNPTAFYLCASSIPRTAAYGYTFGSGTRLTVV.

The chain joins TRBV20-1 to TRBJ2-7; D call uncertain. The CDR3 totals 11 residues. Germline V lookup: CDR1 DFQATT, CDR2 SNEGSKA (reference sequence). Trimming left V 0 bases short and J 9 bases short, with 9 bases between. Here the CDR3 reads CSARDAARQYF. The CDR3 nucleotides are TGCAGTGCTAGAGATGCGGCCCGGCAGTACTTC.

V and J are TRBV7-2 and TRBJ2-1; 14 positions agree with TRBD2. Germline V gene sequence: CDR1 SGHTA, CDR2 FQGNSA. Germline trimming cut 5 bases from V and 9 bases from J; bases unmatched to any gene: 9. The CDR3 contains 16 residues. The DNA for the CDR3 is TGTGCCAGCAGCCCGCGCGGACTAGCGGGAGGAGGTGAGCAGTTCTTC. Residues: CASSPRGLAGGGEQFF.

The chain combines TRBV6-1 with TRBJ2-4; perhaps TRBD1 as D (7 bases). CDR3 length: 13 amino acids. V was pared by 6 bases and J by 5 bases, with 11 bases between. Germline CDR1 MNHNS, CDR2 SASEGT. The CDR3 here is CASSRGEENIQYF. CDR3 bases: TGTGCCAGCAGCAGGGGGGAAGAAAACATTCAGTACTTC.

The genes are TRBV5-6 and TRBJ2-2; 11 bases match TRBD2. The V segment lost 1 base and the J segment 6 bases; nucleotides outside the gene matches: 2. Germline V gene sequence: CDR1 SGHDT, CDR2 YYEEEE. The CDR3 is 15 residues long. CDR3 bases: TGTGCCAGCAGCTTGACTAGCGGGAGATCCGGGGAGCTGTTTTTT. Protein: CASSLTSGRSGELFF.

The CDR3 sequence: CASSLYQDRRSGNTIYF. The CDR3 nucleotides read TGTGCCAGCAGCTTATACCAGGACAGACGCTCTGGAAACACCATATATTTT. This chain joins TRBV7-2 and TRBJ1-3; tentatively, D is TRBD1 (6 bases). Looked up from germline, CDR1 is SGHTA and CDR2 is FQGNSA. The germline V and J ends were trimmed by 2 bases and 0 bases, with 14 bases remaining between them. CDR3 length: 17 amino acids.

The chain has TRBV4-1 and TRBJ1-1; possibly TRBD1 for D (6 bases). Trimming took off 4 bases at V and 4 bases at J, with 13 bases between the two ends. This CDR3 is built from 14 residues. The germline gives CDR1 MGHRA, CDR2 YSYEKL. CDR3 coding DNA: TGCGCCAGCAGCCGGGGGGGCGCGACCACTGAAGCTTTCTTT. Residues: CASSRGGATTEAFF.

This chain joins TRBV5-6 and TRBJ2-1; 9 positions match TRBD1. CDR1 is SGHDT and CDR2 is YYEEEE in the germline V gene. The CDR3 runs 17 residues. V lost 1 base to trimming and J lost 9 bases; unmatched junction nucleotides: 14. CDR3 sequence (DNA): TGTGCCAGCAGCTTGTACTTCGGGACAGGGAGATTGGTTGAGCAGTTCTTC. Protein product: CASSLYFGTGRLVEQFF.

In its sample, this clone was seen once. This sequence joins TRBV28 and TRBJ1-2; D is unclear. Deletions cut 2 bases from V and 5 bases from J, with 12 bases between. The CDR3 extends over 14 amino acids. Per the germline V gene, CDR1 is MDHEN and CDR2 is SYDVKM. The DNA of the CDR3 is TGTGCCAGCAGTTTAGCCAGGCCCTCGTATGGCTACACCTTC. It specifies CASSLARPSYGYTF.

The chain couples TRBV27 to TRBJ2-5; 9 bases line up with TRBD2. The CDR3 has 20 amino acids. Germline V gene sequence: CDR1 MNHEY, CDR2 SMNVEV (reference sequence). Unmatched junction bases numbered 23, after V lost 8 bases and J lost 1 base. CDR3 loop: CASSQRRGGRAEDRQETQYF. The DNA of the CDR3 is TGTGCCAGCTCCCAACGGAGGGGCGGGAGGGCCGAGGATCGCCAAGAGACCCAGTACTTC.

This clone was observed a handful of times. V is TRBV5-1 and J is TRBJ2-7, with a tentative D call TRBD2 (7 bases). Trimming shortened V by 4 bases and J by 2 bases, and 16 bases separated the two germline ends. The length of the CDR3 is 15 residues. The germline V gene has CDR1 SGHRS and CDR2 YFSETQ. CDR3 in DNA: TGCGCCAGCAGCCACGGGGGGCTAGTAACCTACGAGCAGTACGTC. Its translation: CASSHGGLVTYEQYV.

V and J are TRBV28 and TRBJ2-5; 7 nucleotides agree with TRBD2. CDR1 and CDR2 (germline): MDHEN, SYDVKM. The trim removed 6 bases at V and 0 bases at J, leaving 1 base unmatched. This CDR3 has 13 residues. The CDR3 DNA is TGTGCCAGCAGGCGGGGGAACCAAGAGACCCAGTACTTC. Amino acid sequence: CASRRGNQETQYF. The whole variable domain, filled in from reference TRBV28 and TRBJ2-5, reads DVKVTQSSRYLVKRTGEKVFLECVQDMDHENMFWYRQDPGLGLRLIYFSYDVKMKEKGDIPEGYSVSREKKERFSLILESASTNQTSMYLCASRRGNQETQYFGPGTRLLVL.

J is TRBJ2-5 and V is TRBV5-1; 10 nucleotides line up with TRBD2. The CDR3 runs to 15 residues. Unmatched junction bases numbered 10, after V lost 6 bases and J lost 5 bases. Germline V CDR1 and CDR2: SGHRS, YFSETQ. CDR3 DNA sequence: TGCGCCAGCACAGAGTCACTAGCGGGAAGGGAGACCCAGTACTTC. It translates to CASTESLAGRETQYF.

This chain uses TRBV10-2 with TRBJ1-5, with 7 bases that match TRBD1. After removal of 5 bases from V and 9 bases from J, the junction contained 16 bases not matched to a gene. The CDR3 is 16 residues long. Germline-derived CDR1 and CDR2 are WSHSY and SAAADI. The CDR3: CASSIHTGTAPGPQHF. The CDR3 region has the DNA TGCGCCAGCAGTATACACACCGGGACAGCCCCTGGGCCCCAGCATTTT.

The sample holds a few counts of this clone. The DNA for the CDR3 is TGTGCCAGCAGCGTGTGGGGGGACGGCGGAGAGACCCAGTACTTC. As protein: CASSVWGDGGETQYF. The V call is TRBV9, the J call TRBJ2-5, with D maybe TRBD2 (6 bases). V lost 2 bases and J lost 4, with 15 bases in between. CDR3 length: 15 residues. Germline loops: CDR1 SGDLS, CDR2 YYNGEE.

V and J are TRBV5-6 and TRBJ2-3, with a tentative D call TRBD1 (5 bases). Germline values: CDR1 SGHDT, CDR2 YYEEEE. The V and J ends lost 2 bases and 1 base respectively, with 8 bases between them. This CDR3 region has 14 residues. This chain's CDR3 is CASSFIRGTDTQYF. The CDR3 DNA reads as TGTGCCAGCAGCTTTATCAGGGGCACAGATACGCAGTATTTT.

This chain links TRBV5-6 with TRBJ2-3; the D is unclear. Trimming cost V 1 base and J 1 base, with 10 bases left between them. The CDR3 contains 15 residues. The germline V gene has CDR1 SGHDT and CDR2 YYEEEE. CDR3 protein: CASSLSGLGTDTQYF. The CDR3 DNA follows: TGTGCCAGCAGCTTGTCTGGTCTAGGCACAGATACGCAGTATTTT.

As concerns this clone: A read error may account for a junction end that differs from germline. J is TRBJ2-5 and V is TRBV4-1; TRBD2 matches 8 bases. The V gene's germline CDR1 is MGHRA and CDR2 YSYEKL. The CDR3 sequence is 15 residues long. CDR3 DNA sequence: TGCGCCAGCAGCCAAGAGGGGGGGGGACTAGGATCCCCGAACTTC. Encoded protein: CASSQEGGGLGSPNF.

The gene calls are TRBV27 and TRBJ1-2; D is uncertain. V was pared by 6 bases and J by 0 bases, with 14 bases between. This CDR3 spans 15 amino acids. CDR1 MNHEY and CDR2 SMNVEV come from the germline V gene (reference sequence). In DNA, the CDR3 is TGTGCCAGCAGGACTTTTAGGATCGCTAACTATGGCTACACCTTC. Amino acids: CASRTFRIANYGYTF.

The chain couples TRBV18 to TRBJ1-1; 7 positions match TRBD1. V trimming: 7 bases; J trimming: 4 bases; junction bases outside the gene matches: 9. Per germline, CDR1 KGHSH and CDR2 LQKENI. This CDR3 has 14 amino acids. CDR3 amino acids: CASYPGQISTEAFF. The CDR3 nucleotides are TGTGCCAGCTATCCGGGACAGATTTCCACTGAAGCTTTCTTT.

The genes are TRBV28 and TRBJ2-7; D is undetermined. Germline CDR1 is MDHEN and CDR2 is SYDVKM. Trimming removed 1 base at V and 2 bases at J, with 9 bases between. CDR3 length equals 14 residues. This chain's CDR3 is CASSLSRLPYEQYF. DNA of the CDR3: TGTGCCAGCAGTTTATCCCGACTCCCCTACGAGCAGTACTTC.

The rearrangement uses TRBV30 and TRBJ2-7; TRBD1 matches 8 bases. The CDR3 is made up of 13 amino acids. CDR1 GTSNPN and CDR2 SVGIG come from the germline V gene (reference sequence). The V and J ends lost 3 bases and 2 bases, in that order; junction bases with no gene match: 3. The CDR3, as DNA: TGTGCCTGGAGCTCAGGGGGCCCCTACGAGCAGTACTTC. It yields the protein CAWSSGGPYEQYF.

The V and J genes are TRBV28 and TRBJ2-5, with 9 bases that match TRBD2. This CDR3 contains 13 residues. Germline V lookup: CDR1 MDHEN, CDR2 SYDVKM. The V gene end was trimmed by 5 bases and the J gene end by 13 bases; junction bases not matched to a gene: 11. The CDR3: CASSLGLASATYF. Here the CDR3 DNA reads TGTGCCAGCAGTCTCGGACTAGCGAGCGCCACGTACTTC.